These 7 T cell receptor beta chains originate from one sample sequenced in a study of shared clonotypes between healthy human individuals. Naive CD8 cells, CD45RO-negative and positively selected for CCR7, excluded terminally differentiated effector memory CD45RA+ cells. Sequencing used immunoSEQ multiplex PCR; TCRdb keeps in-frame clones, though not all of them. This table holds around 560,000 clones, about 95% found once. The sample taken for sequencing was naive CD8+ T cells sorted from blood. The receptors originated from a woman aged 25-40 years in good health.

The rearrangement joins TRBV4-1 to TRBJ2-1, with D possibly TRBD2 on 6 matching bases. Trimming stripped 4 bases from V and 9 bases from J, with 13 bases between. CDR1 is MGHRA and CDR2 is YSYEKL in the germline V gene. There are 13 residues in the CDR3. The DNA of the CDR3 is TGCGCCAGCAGCCTAAGGCGGGGAGGTGAGCAGTTCTTC. It encodes CASSLRRGGEQFF.

V gene TRBV6-1 combines with J gene TRBJ2-1; 11 nucleotides agree with TRBD1. This CDR3 contains 15 residues. Trimming took 1 base from V and 9 from J; bases not matched to a gene: 5. CDR1 and CDR2 (germline): MNHNS, SASEGT. The CDR3 DNA reads as TGTGCCAGCAGTGAAGGGACAGGGGGCTGGGGTGAGCAGTTCTTC. Translation: CASSEGTGGWGEQFF.

The gene calls are TRBV28 and TRBJ2-7; 13 bases are shared with TRBD2. Per the germline V gene, CDR1 is MDHEN and CDR2 is SYDVKM. Losses at the gene ends were 6 bases for V and 3 bases for J; bases not matched to a gene: 5. This CDR3 is built from 15 residues. The CDR3 sequence is CASSLTSGGNYEQYF. CDR3 nucleotides: TGTGCCAGCAGCCTGACTAGCGGGGGGAACTACGAGCAGTACTTC. The whole variable domain, filled in from reference TRBV28 and TRBJ2-7, reads DVKVTQSSRYLVKRTGEKVFLECVQDMDHENMFWYRQDPGLGLRLIYFSYDVKMKEKGDIPEGYSVSREKKERFSLILESASTNQTSMYLCASSLTSGGNYEQYFGPGTRLTVT.

V is TRBV5-5 and J is TRBJ2-7; 8 bases align to TRBD2. This CDR3 is 13 amino acids long. The germline V gene has CDR1 SGHKS and CDR2 YYEKEE (reference sequence). V trimming: 0 bases; J trimming: 6 bases; junction bases outside the gene matches: 2. The CDR3 DNA follows: TGTGCCAGCAGCTTGGGCAGCGGGGGCGAGCAGTACTTC. Residues: CASSLGSGGEQYF.

This clone has more than one count but fewer than ten. This sample includes further DNA sequences coding for the same CDR3. The V and J genes are TRBV6-1 and TRBJ2-1; D gene ambiguous. Germline V gene sequence: CDR1 MNHNS, CDR2 SASEGT. Trimming left V 5 bases short and J 4 bases short, with 0 bases between. This CDR3 region has 10 residues. This chain's CDR3 is CASSYNEQFF. Written as DNA, the CDR3 is TGTGCCAGCAGTTACAATGAGCAGTTCTTC.

This rearrangement joins TRBV5-1 to TRBJ2-5, with D possibly being TRBD2 (7 bases). V dropped 3 bases and J dropped 5 bases, with 20 bases sitting between them. The CDR3 totals 16 residues. The V gene's germline CDR1 is SGHRS and CDR2 YFSETQ. The CDR3 DNA reads TGCGCCAGCAGCTGGGAGGGACACCCCCGCGAGGAGACCCAGTACTTC. This gives the protein CASSWEGHPREETQYF.

In its sample, this clone was seen once. This sample also contains other DNA sequences that code for the same CDR3. The V gene is TRBV27, the J gene TRBJ2-7, with D perhaps TRBD1 or TRBD2 (5 bases each). The V end was cut by 3 bases, the J end by 3 bases, with 12 bases between. This CDR3 is built from 14 residues. Germline V gene sequence: CDR1 MNHEY, CDR2 SMNVEV (reference sequence). CDR3 residues: CASSLRGIGYEQYF. Written as DNA, the CDR3 is TGTGCCAGCAGTTTGAGGGGCATTGGCTACGAGCAGTACTTC.